This T cell receptor (beta chain) was identified during a study of neurological immune-mediated disorders. Specified time point: longitudinal time-point 2. V lost 4 bases and J lost 2, with 12 bases in between. This CDR3 region has 15 residues. This clonotype was found many times. Its antigen is still unknown. Each TCR transcript was tagged with a 10-nucleotide random UMI during 5'RACE. TCRdb itself ran the 5' RACE reads through MiXCR, one entry per CDR3 protein. The sample includes about 80,000 distinct CDR3 sequences, 5.8% seen only once; the top ten take roughly 8.6%. Study-wide findings and caveats: The greatest TCR clonal expansion occurred in HTLV-1-associated myelopathy and the least in multiple sclerosis, which fell below healthy controls. No CDR3 amino acid sequences recurred among expanded clones across subjects, suggesting private repertoires in all groups.

This TCR was sampled from a woman aged 55 to 70 with multiple sclerosis. The chain employs TRBV12-3 or TRBV12-4 and TRBJ1-5; D is undetermined. What was sequenced was PBMCs. The CDR3 sequence is CASSSSLAGNQPQHF. CDR3 coding DNA: TGTGCCAGCAGTTCGTCGCTGGCGGGCAATCAGCCCCAGCATTTT.